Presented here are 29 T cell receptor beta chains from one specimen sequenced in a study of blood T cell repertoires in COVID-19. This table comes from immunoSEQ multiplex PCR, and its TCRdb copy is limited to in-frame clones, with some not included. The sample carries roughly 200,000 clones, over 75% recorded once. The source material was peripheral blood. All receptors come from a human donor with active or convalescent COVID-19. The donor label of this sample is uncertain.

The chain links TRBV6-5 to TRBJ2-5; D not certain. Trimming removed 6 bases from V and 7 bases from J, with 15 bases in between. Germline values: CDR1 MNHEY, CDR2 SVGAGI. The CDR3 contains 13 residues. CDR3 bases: TGTGCCAGCAGGACACAGCTTTCCGGGACCCAGTACTTC. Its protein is CASRTQLSGTQYF.

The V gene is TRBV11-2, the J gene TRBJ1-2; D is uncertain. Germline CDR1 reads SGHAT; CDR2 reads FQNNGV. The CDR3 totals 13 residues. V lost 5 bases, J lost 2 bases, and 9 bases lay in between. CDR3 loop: CASSPGKNYGYTF. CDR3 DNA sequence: TGTGCCAGCAGCCCCGGTAAAAACTATGGCTACACCTTC.

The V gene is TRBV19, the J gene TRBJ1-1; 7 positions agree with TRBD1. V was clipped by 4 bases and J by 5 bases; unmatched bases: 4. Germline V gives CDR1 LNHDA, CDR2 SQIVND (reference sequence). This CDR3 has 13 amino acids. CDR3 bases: TGTGCCAGTAGTAGCCAGGGGGAAACTGAAGCTTTCTTT. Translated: CASSSQGETEAFF.

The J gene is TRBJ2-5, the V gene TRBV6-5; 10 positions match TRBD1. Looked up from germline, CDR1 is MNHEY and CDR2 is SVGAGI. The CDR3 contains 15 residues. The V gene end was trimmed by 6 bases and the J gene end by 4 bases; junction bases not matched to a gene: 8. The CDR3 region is CASSLRQGARETQYF. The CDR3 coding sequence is TGTGCCAGCAGCCTACGACAGGGGGCGAGAGAGACCCAGTACTTC.

CDR3 coding DNA: TGCGCCAGCAGCTTATCGTCGGCCGGGACAGGGACGTATGGCTACACCTTC. Its translation is CASSLSSAGTGTYGYTF. The chain links TRBV5-1 to TRBJ1-2; 9 bases line up with TRBD1. Germline V gene data show CDR1 as SGHRS and CDR2 as YFSETQ. This CDR3 has 17 amino acids. With 2 bases clipped from V and 5 bases from J, the junction kept 13 bases outside the gene matches.

The CDR3 spells CASGLVLGQGYNEQFF. CDR3 DNA: TGTGCTAGTGGTTTGGTACTTGGACAGGGCTACAATGAGCAGTTCTTC. J is TRBJ2-1 and V is TRBV12-5, with TRBD1 matching over 8 bases. Per germline, CDR1 LGHNT and CDR2 FRNRAP. The CDR3 contains 16 residues. The trim removed 0 bases at V and 3 bases at J, leaving 4 bases unmatched.

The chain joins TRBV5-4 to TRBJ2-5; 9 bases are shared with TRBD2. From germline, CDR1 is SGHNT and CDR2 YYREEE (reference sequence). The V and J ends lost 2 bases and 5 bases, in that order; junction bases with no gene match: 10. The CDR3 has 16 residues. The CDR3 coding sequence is TGTGCCAGCAGCTTCCAGCGGGGGGCAGTTGGGGAGACCCAGTACTTC. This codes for CASSFQRGAVGETQYF.

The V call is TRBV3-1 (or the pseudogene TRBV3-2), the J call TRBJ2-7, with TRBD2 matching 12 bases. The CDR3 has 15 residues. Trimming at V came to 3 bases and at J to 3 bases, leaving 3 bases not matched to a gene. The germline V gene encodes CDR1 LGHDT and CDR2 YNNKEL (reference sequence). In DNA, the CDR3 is TGTGCCAGCAGCCACCGGACTAGCGGGAACTACGAGCAGTACTTC. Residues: CASSHRTSGNYEQYF.

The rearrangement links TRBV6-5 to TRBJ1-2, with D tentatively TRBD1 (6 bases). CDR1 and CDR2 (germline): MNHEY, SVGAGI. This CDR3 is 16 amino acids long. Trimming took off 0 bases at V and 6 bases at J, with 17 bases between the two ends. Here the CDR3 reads CASSYSLRGGANGYTF. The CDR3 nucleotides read TGTGCCAGCAGTTACTCTTTGCGTGGGGGCGCGAATGGCTACACCTTC.

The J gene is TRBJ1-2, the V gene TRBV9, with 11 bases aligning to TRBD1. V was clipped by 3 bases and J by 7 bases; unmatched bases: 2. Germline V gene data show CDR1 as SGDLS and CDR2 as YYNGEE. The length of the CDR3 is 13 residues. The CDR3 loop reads CASSGGQGGGYTF. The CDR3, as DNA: TGTGCCAGCAGCGGGGGACAGGGGGGTGGCTACACCTTC.

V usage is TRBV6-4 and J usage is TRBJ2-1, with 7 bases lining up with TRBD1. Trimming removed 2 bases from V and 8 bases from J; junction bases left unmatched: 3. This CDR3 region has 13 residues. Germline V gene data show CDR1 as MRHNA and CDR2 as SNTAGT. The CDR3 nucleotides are TGTGCCAGCAGTGACCGCACAGGGGATGAGCAGTTCTTC. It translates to CASSDRTGDEQFF.

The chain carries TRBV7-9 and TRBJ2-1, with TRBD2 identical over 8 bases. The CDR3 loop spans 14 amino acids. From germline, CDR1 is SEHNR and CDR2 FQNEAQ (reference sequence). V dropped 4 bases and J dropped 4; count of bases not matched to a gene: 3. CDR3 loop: CASSSRGGYNEQFF. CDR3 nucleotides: TGTGCCAGCAGCTCTCGGGGGGGTTACAATGAGCAGTTCTTC.

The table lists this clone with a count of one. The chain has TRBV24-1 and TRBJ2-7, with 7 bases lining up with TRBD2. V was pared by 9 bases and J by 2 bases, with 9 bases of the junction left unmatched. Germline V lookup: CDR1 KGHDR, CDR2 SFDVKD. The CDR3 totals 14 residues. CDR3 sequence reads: CATSRASGPYEQYF. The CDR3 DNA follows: TGTGCCACCTCCAGGGCTAGCGGTCCCTACGAGCAGTACTTC.

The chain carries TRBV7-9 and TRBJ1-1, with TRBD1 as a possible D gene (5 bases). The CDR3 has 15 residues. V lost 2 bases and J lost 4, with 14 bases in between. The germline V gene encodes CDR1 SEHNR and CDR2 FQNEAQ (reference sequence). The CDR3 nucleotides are TGTGCCAGCAGCTTATCCCGGGGGGGAGGCACTGAAGCTTTCTTT. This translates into CASSLSRGGGTEAFF.

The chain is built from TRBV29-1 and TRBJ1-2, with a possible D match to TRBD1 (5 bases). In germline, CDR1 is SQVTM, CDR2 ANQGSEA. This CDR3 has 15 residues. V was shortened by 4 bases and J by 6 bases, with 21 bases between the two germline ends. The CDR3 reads CSVVGLARAGDGYTF. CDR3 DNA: TGCAGCGTTGTGGGACTTGCGAGGGCTGGAGATGGCTACACCTTC.

CDR3 DNA sequence: TGCGCCAGCAGCTCGGGACAGGGTAATCAGCCCCAGCATTTT. This codes for CASSSGQGNQPQHF. The rearrangement joins TRBV5-1 to TRBJ1-5, with 9 bases that match TRBD1. The V gene end was trimmed by 3 bases and the J gene end by 4 bases; junction bases not matched to a gene: 2. The CDR3 is 14 residues long. Germline V CDR1 and CDR2: SGHRS, YFSETQ.

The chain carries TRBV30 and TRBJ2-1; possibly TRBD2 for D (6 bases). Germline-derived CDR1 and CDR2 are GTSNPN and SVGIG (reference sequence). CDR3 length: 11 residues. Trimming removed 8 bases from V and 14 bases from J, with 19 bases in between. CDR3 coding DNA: TGTGCCAGCCGTCGGGACTCGGCCGAGTTCTTC. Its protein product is CASRRDSAEFF.

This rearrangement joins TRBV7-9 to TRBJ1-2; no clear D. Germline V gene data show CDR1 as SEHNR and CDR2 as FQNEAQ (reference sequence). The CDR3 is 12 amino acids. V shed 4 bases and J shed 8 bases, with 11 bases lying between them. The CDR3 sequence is CASSWVERGYTF. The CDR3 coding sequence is TGTGCCAGCAGCTGGGTGGAGAGGGGCTACACCTTC.

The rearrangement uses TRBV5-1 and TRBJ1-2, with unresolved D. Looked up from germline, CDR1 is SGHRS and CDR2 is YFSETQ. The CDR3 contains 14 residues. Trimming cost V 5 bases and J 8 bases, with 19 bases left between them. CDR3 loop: CASSHESFAKGYTF. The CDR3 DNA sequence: TGCGCCAGCAGTCACGAAAGTTTCGCGAAGGGCTACACCTTC.

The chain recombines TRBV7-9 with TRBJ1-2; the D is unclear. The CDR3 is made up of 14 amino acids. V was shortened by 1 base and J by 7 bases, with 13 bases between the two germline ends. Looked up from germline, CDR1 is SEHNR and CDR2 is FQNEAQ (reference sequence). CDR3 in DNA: TGTGCCAGCAGCTTAGGTCTCATTCCGGTTGGCTACACCTTC. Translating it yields CASSLGLIPVGYTF.

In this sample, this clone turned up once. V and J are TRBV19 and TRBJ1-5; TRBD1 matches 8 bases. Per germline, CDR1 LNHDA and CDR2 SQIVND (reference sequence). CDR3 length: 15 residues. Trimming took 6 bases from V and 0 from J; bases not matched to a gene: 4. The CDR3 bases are TGTGCCAGTAGCACAGGGGGATATAGCAATCAGCCCCAGCATTTT. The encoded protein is CASSTGGYSNQPQHF.

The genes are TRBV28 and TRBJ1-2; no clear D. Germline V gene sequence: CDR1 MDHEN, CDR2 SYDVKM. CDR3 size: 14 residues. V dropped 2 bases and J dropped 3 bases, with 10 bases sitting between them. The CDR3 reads CASSLRGYDYGYTF. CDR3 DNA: TGTGCCAGCAGTTTACGCGGGTACGACTATGGCTACACCTTC.

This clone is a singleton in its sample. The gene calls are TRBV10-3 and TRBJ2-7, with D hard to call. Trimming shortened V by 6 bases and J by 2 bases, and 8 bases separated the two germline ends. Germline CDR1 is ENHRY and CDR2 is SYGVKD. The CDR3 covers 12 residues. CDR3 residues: CAIRQEAYEQYF. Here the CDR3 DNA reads TGTGCCATCAGGCAGGAAGCCTACGAGCAGTACTTC.

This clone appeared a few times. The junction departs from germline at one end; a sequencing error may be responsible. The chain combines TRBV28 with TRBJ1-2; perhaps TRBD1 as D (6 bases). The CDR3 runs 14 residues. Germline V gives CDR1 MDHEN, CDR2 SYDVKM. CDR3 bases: TGTGCCAGTGGAGGGGGGGTTTATAACCATGGCTACACCTTC. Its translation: CASGGGVYNHGYTF.

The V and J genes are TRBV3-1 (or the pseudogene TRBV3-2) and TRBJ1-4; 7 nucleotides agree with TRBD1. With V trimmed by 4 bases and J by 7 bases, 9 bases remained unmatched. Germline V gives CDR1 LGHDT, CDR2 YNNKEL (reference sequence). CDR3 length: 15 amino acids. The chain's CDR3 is CASSPGGMLREKLFF. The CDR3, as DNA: TGTGCCAGCAGCCCAGGGGGGATGCTTCGTGAAAAACTGTTTTTT.

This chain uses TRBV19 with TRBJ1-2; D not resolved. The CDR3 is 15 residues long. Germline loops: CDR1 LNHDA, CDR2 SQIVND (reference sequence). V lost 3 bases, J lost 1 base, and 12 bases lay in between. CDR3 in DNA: TGTGCCAGTAGTATCACCAGGTCGATTAACTATGGCTACACCTTC. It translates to CASSITRSINYGYTF. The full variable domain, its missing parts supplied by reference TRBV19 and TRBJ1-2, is DGGITQSPKYLFRKEGQNVTLSCEQNLNHDAMYWYRQDPGQGLRLIYYSQIVNDFQKGDIAEGYSVSREKKESFPLTVTSAQKNPTAFYLCASSITRSINYGYTFGSGTRLTVV.

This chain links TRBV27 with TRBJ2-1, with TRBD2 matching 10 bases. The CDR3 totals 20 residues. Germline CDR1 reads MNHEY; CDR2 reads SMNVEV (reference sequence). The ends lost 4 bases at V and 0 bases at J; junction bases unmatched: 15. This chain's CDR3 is CASSYLGAASGSRSYNEQFF. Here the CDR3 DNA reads TGTGCCAGCAGTTACCTGGGGGCTGCTAGCGGGAGTCGCTCCTACAATGAGCAGTTCTTC.

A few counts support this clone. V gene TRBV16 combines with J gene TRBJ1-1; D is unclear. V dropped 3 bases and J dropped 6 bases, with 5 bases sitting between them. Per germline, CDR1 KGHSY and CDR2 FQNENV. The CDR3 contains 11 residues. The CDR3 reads CASSQGPEAFF. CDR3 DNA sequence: TGTGCCAGCAGCCAGGGCCCTGAAGCTTTCTTT.

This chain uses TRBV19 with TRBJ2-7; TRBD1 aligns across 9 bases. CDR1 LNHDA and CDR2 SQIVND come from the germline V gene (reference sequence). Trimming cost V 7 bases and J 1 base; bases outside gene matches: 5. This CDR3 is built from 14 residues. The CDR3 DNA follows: TGTGCCAGTACTATCGGGACAGGGTCCTACGAGCAGTACTTC. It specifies CASTIGTGSYEQYF.